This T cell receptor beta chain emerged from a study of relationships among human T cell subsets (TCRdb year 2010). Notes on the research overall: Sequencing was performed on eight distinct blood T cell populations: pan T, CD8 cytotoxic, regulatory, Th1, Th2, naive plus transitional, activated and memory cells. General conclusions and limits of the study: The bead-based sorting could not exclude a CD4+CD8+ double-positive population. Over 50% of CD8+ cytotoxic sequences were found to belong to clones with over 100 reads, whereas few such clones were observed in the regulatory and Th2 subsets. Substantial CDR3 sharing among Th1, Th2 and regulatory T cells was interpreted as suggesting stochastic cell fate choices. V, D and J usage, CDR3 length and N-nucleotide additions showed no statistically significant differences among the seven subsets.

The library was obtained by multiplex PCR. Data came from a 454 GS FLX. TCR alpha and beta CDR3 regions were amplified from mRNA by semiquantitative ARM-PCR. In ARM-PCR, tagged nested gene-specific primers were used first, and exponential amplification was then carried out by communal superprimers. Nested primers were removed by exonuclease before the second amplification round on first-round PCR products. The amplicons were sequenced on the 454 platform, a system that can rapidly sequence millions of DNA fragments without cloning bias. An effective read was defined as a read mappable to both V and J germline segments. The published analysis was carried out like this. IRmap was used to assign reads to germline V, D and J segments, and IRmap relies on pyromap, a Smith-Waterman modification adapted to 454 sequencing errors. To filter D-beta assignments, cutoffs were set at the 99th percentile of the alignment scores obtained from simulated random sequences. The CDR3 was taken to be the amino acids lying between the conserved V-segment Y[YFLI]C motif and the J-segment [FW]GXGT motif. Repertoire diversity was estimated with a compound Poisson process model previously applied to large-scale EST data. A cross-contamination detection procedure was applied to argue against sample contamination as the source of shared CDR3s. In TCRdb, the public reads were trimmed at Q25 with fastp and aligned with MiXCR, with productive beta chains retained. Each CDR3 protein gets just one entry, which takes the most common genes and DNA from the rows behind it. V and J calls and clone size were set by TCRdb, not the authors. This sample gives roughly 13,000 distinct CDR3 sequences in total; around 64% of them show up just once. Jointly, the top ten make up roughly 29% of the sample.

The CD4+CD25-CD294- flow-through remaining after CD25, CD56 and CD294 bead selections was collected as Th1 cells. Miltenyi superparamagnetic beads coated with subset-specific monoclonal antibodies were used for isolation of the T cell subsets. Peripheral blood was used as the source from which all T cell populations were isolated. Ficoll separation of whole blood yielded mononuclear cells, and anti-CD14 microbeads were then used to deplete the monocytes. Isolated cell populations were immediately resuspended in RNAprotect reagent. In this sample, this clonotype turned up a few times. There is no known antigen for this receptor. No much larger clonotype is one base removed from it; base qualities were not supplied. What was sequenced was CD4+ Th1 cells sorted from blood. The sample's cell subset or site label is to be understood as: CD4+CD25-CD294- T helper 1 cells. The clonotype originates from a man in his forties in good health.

The nucleotides are TGTGCCACCTGGGAGGACAGGGGCGGCAATCAGCCCCAGCATTTT. It is translated as CATWEDRGGNQPQHF. The V and J genes are TRBV10-3 and TRBJ1-5; a stretch of 9 junction bases matches TRBD1. From a lookup of the germline V gene, CDR1 and CDR2 are ENHRY and SYGVKD. Taken from cysteine to phenylalanine, the CDR3 has 15 residues. Of the read, only the CDR3 DNA is kept; its 45 bases are in frame from base 1. V loses 10 bases at its end and J loses 2 bases; junction bases beyond the gene matches: 9.